This T cell receptor beta chain comes out of a study of T cell clones after liver transplantation. Findings and limits, study-wide: Conclusions were preliminary, with small, heterogeneous patient groups.

Germline V gives CDR1 LGHNA, CDR2 YNFKEQ. There are 16 residues in the CDR3. V was cut by 1 base and J by 0 bases, with 10 bases left in between. For this clone: No antigen is known for it.

Measured with immunoSEQ multiplex PCR; TCRdb has only the in-frame clones, and not every one. The repertoire holds about 60,000 clones, 70% to 80% seen once, with roughly 15% in the top ten. The chain couples TRBV4-2 to TRBJ1-3, with D unclear. This receptor was obtained from a human donor who received a liver transplant. Sample: CD4+ T cells from blood, taken before liver transplant. CDR3 in amino acids: CASSQGAKFSGNTIYF. For the CDR3, the DNA is TGTGCCAGCAGCCAAGGAGCCAAGTTCTCTGGAAACACCATATATTTT.